This TCR beta chain was identified in a study of CD8 T cells in Susac syndrome. As for the study in general: Among sequenced Susac syndrome patients, roughly six had active disease and about 8 were in remission.

Germline CDR1 reads SGHRS; CDR2 reads YFSETQ. Trimming left V 0 bases short and J 3 bases short, with 13 bases between. CDR3 length equals 16 residues. Reverse transcription of 0.5 to 1 ug RNA was carried out with random hexamers. TCR beta CDR3 was amplified by immunoSEQ multiplex PCR. This amplification extended across 54 Vbeta and 13 Jbeta segments. TCRdb processed the immunoSEQ multiplex PCR reads anew with MiXCR; each CDR3 protein has one entry. The table includes around 190,000 distinct CDR3 sequences, 94% detected once. Sequences were obtained from CD4+ T cells from PBMCs. The clonotype comes from a human donor with Susac syndrome. This chain connects TRBV5-1 to TRBJ2-1; weak D call: TRBD1 (6 bases). The CDR3 protein is CASSLATGGYYNEQFF. DNA for the CDR3: TGCGCCAGCAGCTTGGCGACAGGAGGCTACTACAATGAGCAGTTCTTC.